One and the same sample provided the 21 T cell receptor beta chains below, sequenced in a study of T cells in Graves' hyperthyroidism and ophthalmopathy. Researchers amplified the TCR beta CDR3 regions from RNA transcripts. HTBI primers were used for first-round RT-PCR of the TCR CDR3. MiXCR, applied by TCRdb to the multiplex PCR reads, yields one record per CDR3 protein. In the table there are about 720,000 distinct CDR3 sequences, 16% of which are singletons. The sequencing sample was made of blood. These receptors were collected from a man between 18 and 29 years old with Graves' hyperthyroidism.

The table lists this clonotype with many counts. The chain couples TRBV7-9 to TRBJ2-3, with TRBD1 identical over 7 bases. The CDR3 loop spans 13 amino acids. Germline trimming cut 11 bases from V and 2 bases from J; bases unmatched to any gene: 7. Germline V gene lookup returns CDR1 SEHNR and CDR2 FQNEAQ (reference sequence). The CDR3 protein is CAWTGDPTDTQYF. The DNA for the CDR3 is TGTGCCTGGACAGGAGACCCCACAGATACGCAGTATTTT.

This chain uses TRBV28 with TRBJ2-4; D perhaps matches TRBD2 (5 bases). Germline V gene data show CDR1 as MDHEN and CDR2 as SYDVKM. This CDR3 has 13 amino acids. Deletions cut 5 bases from V and 4 bases from J, with 9 bases between. The CDR3 region is CASSPTTKNIQYF. CDR3 coding DNA: TGTGCCAGCAGTCCGACTACGAAAAACATTCAGTACTTC.

This clonotype has a count of ten or more. The CDR3: CASSRTAGVGETQYF. The CDR3 DNA reads as TGTGCCAGCAGTCGAACAGCGGGAGTGGGAGAGACCCAGTACTTC. The chain recombines TRBV7-8 with TRBJ2-5; 8 nucleotides align to TRBD2. V was clipped by 6 bases and J by 4 bases; unmatched bases: 10. The CDR3 runs 15 residues. CDR1 is SGHVS and CDR2 is FQNEAQ in the germline V gene.

The V and J genes are TRBV5-5 and TRBJ1-1; D not resolved. There are 17 residues in the CDR3. The germline gives CDR1 SGHKS, CDR2 YYEKEE (reference sequence). Between the trimmed V and J ends, which lost 0 bases and 1 base, there was a span of 16 bases. In DNA form, the CDR3 reads TGTGCCAGCAGCTTGGGACTGACTCGGGCGGAGAACACTGAAGCTTTCTTT. Residues: CASSLGLTRAENTEAFF.

V and J are TRBV6-1 and TRBJ1-1, with D maybe TRBD1 (5 bases). The CDR3 is 14 amino acids. CDR1 and CDR2 (germline): MNHNS, SASEGT. The V gene lost 6 bases and the J gene lost 0 bases, with 11 bases spanning the gap. This CDR3 is CASSYLGLNTEAFF. In DNA, the CDR3 is TGTGCCAGCAGCTACTTGGGGCTGAACACTGAAGCTTTCTTT.

This rearrangement joins TRBV7-2 to TRBJ2-1; 9 bases are a match to TRBD2. V trimming: 5 bases; J trimming: 7 bases; junction bases outside the gene matches: 9. Looked up from germline, CDR1 is SGHTA and CDR2 is FQGNSA. The CDR3 contains 15 residues. CDR3 sequence (DNA): TGTGCCAGCAGCATGCCGGGACTAGCTGAGAATGAGCAGTTCTTC. Its protein product is CASSMPGLAENEQFF.

The chain combines TRBV11-3 with TRBJ2-1; TRBD2 matches 10 bases. Per the germline V gene, CDR1 is SGHNT and CDR2 is YENEEA. Germline trimming cut 1 base from V and 1 base from J; bases unmatched to any gene: 13. This CDR3 has 20 residues. The CDR3 DNA sequence: TGTGCCAGCAGCTTAGTTGGGTTTTCAGTACTAGCGGGATCCTACAATGAGCAGTTCTTC. It specifies CASSLVGFSVLAGSYNEQFF.

The rearrangement uses TRBV6-5 and TRBJ2-3; a possible D gene is TRBD1 (6 bases). The CDR3 length is 15 residues. V lost 0 bases, J lost 4 bases, and 11 bases lay in between. Germline CDR1 MNHEY, CDR2 SVGAGI. The CDR3 loop is CASSYSTQGSDTQYF. The CDR3 DNA sequence: TGTGCCAGCAGTTACTCGACCCAGGGGTCAGATACGCAGTATTTT.

In this sample, this clonotype turned up a few times. The rearrangement uses TRBV24-1 and TRBJ1-5; the match to TRBD1 covers 7 bases. The CDR3 sequence is 13 residues long. From germline, CDR1 is KGHDR and CDR2 SFDVKD. V gave up 5 bases and J gave up 4 bases; unmatched junction bases: 1. CDR3 amino acids: CATSVQGNQPQHF. The CDR3 coding sequence is TGTGCCACCAGTGTACAGGGGAATCAGCCCCAGCATTTT.

V usage is TRBV30 and J usage is TRBJ2-3, with D possibly TRBD1 on 5 matching bases. V was clipped by 0 bases and J by 4 bases, with 20 bases between them. CDR3 length: 17 residues. The V gene's germline CDR1 is GTSNPN and CDR2 SVGIG (reference sequence). The CDR3 DNA reads TGTGCCTGGAGTGTAGTGGGGCCAGGGATTTTAGCAGATACGCAGTATTTT. It codes for CAWSVVGPGILADTQYF.

This clonotype was recorded many times. The rearrangement uses TRBV28 and TRBJ2-1, with TRBD1 matching 8 bases. Germline CDR1 MDHEN, CDR2 SYDVKM. V lost 6 bases, J lost 2 bases, and 3 bases stayed unmatched. The CDR3 is 14 amino acids. Written as DNA, the CDR3 is TGTGCCAGCAGATCGGGACAGGCCTACAATGAGCAGTTCTTC. Translating gives CASRSGQAYNEQFF.

This clonotype was seen many times. The chain carries TRBV12-3 or TRBV12-4 and TRBJ2-7; TRBD2 aligns across 8 bases. This CDR3 region has 14 residues. J was trimmed by 7 bases and V by 5 bases; bases with no gene match: 10. CDR3 residues: CASSPGLAQGEQYF. The CDR3 DNA reads TGTGCCAGCAGTCCCGGACTAGCTCAGGGGGAGCAGTACTTC.

Points on this clonotype: The junction and the germline gene differ at one end; a read error may be behind it. The gene calls are TRBV12-3 or TRBV12-4 and TRBJ2-6; 7 nucleotides agree with TRBD1. The CDR3 runs to 15 residues. CDR3 amino acids: CASTADRAGASVLTF. For the CDR3, the DNA is TGTGCCAGCACTGCCGACAGGGCTGGGGCCAGCGTCCTGACTTTC.

This chain connects TRBV20-1 to TRBJ1-2; weak D call: TRBD1 (6 bases). This CDR3 has 15 amino acids. V lost 4 bases and J 7 bases, leaving 22 bases between the germline ends. From germline, CDR1 is DFQATT and CDR2 SNEGSKA (reference sequence). CDR3 DNA: TGCAGTGCTACACAGGGCGTCGCGTCTCCGGGTGGCTACACCTTC. It specifies CSATQGVASPGGYTF.

The chain combines TRBV20-1 with TRBJ2-3, with 8 bases fitting TRBD1. Germline V CDR1 and CDR2: DFQATT, SNEGSKA (reference sequence). After removal of 3 bases from V and 3 bases from J, the junction contained 11 bases not matched to a gene. This CDR3 is 16 amino acids long. CDR3 loop: CSASGSQGAQTDTQYF. The CDR3 DNA follows: TGCAGTGCTAGCGGGTCCCAGGGGGCGCAAACAGATACGCAGTATTTT.

The V and J genes are TRBV15 and TRBJ2-7; D is unclear. The CDR3 totals 14 residues. Trimming pared 0 bases from V and 1 base from J, leaving 7 bases between. Germline V CDR1 and CDR2: LNHNV, YYDKDF (reference sequence). CDR3 region: CATSRDSESYEQYF. DNA for the CDR3: TGTGCCACCAGCAGAGATTCGGAATCCTACGAGCAGTACTTC.

This clonotype appeared a few times. CDR3 nucleotide sequence: TGTGCCAGCAGCCGGCCCTCGGGACTAGCGAGCGATGAGCAGTTCTTC. This encodes CASSRPSGLASDEQFF. The V gene is TRBV5-8, the J gene TRBJ2-1; 10 nucleotides match TRBD2. Germline V gene data show CDR1 as SGHTS and CDR2 as YDEGEE. The CDR3 is 16 residues long. The V segment lost 4 bases and the J segment 8 bases; nucleotides outside the gene matches: 12.

This clonotype was counted between two and nine times. V usage is TRBV4-1 and J usage is TRBJ2-1; the match to TRBD2 covers 8 bases. The CDR3 extends over 17 amino acids. Germline CDR1 and CDR2: MGHRA and YSYEKL. Trimming cost V 3 bases and J 2 bases; bases outside gene matches: 9. CDR3 loop: CASSQSRLARTYNEQFF. CDR3 in DNA: TGCGCCAGCAGCCAGAGTCGACTAGCGAGGACCTACAATGAGCAGTTCTTC.

There are many counts of this clonotype. The rearrangement links TRBV11-3 to TRBJ2-5; D unresolved. Germline CDR1 SGHNT, CDR2 YENEEA. The CDR3 spans 16 residues. Deletions cut 2 bases from V and 0 bases from J, with 13 bases between. The CDR3 region is CASSLRMDLYQETQYF. The CDR3 region has the DNA TGTGCCAGCAGCTTACGAATGGACCTGTACCAAGAGACCCAGTACTTC. The entire variable domain, with the rest obtained from reference TRBV11-3 and TRBJ2-5, is as follows: EAGVVQSPRYKIIEKKQPVAFWCNPISGHNTLYWYLQNLGQGPELLIRYENEEAVDDSQLPKDRFSAERLKGVDSTLKIQPAELGDSAVYLCASSLRMDLYQETQYFGPGTRLLVL.

In its sample, this clonotype was seen a few times. V is TRBV29-1 and J is TRBJ2-3; tentative D call: TRBD1 (6 bases). The CDR3 consists of 15 residues. V was shortened by 0 bases and J by 5 bases, with 15 bases between the two germline ends. In germline, CDR1 is SQVTM, CDR2 ANQGSEA. The chain's CDR3 is CSVEDSYRVEDTQYF. CDR3 bases: TGCAGCGTTGAAGATTCATACAGGGTCGAAGATACGCAGTATTTT.

This clonotype was recorded many times. This chain links TRBV18 with TRBJ2-7; no clear D gene. V lost 2 bases, J lost 3 bases, and 8 bases lay in between. From germline, CDR1 is KGHSH and CDR2 LQKENI. CDR3 size: 13 residues. In DNA form, the CDR3 reads TGTGCCAGCTCACCAACTGATAACTACGAGCAGTACTTC. The encoded protein is CASSPTDNYEQYF. The entire variable domain, with the rest obtained from reference TRBV18 and TRBJ2-7, is as follows: NAGVMQNPRHLVRRRGQEARLRCSPMKGHSHVYWYRQLPEEGLKFMVYLQKENIIDESGMPKERFSAEFPKEGPSILRIQQVVRGDSAAYFCASSPTDNYEQYFGPGTRLTVT.